This T cell receptor beta chain was captured in a study of blood T cell repertoires in COVID-19 (dated by TCRdb to 2018 to 2021). Broadly, across the study: Samples from collaborators originated in the United States, Italy and Spain and spanned both the acute and convalescent phases of COVID-19. The material from the prospective study consisted of cDNA or gDNA derived from T cells, B-cell-depleted T cells, or PBMCs. Subjects who had been exposed to COVID-19, were actively infected with it, or had recovered from it provided the deeply sampled blood TCRbeta repertoires that made up the dataset. The repertoires were released in a freely available public database meant as a resource for research on the immune response to SARS-CoV-2. The samples were drawn from two sources: the first 160 participants of the ongoing ImmuneRACE study, and fewer than 1,500 subjects contributed by 6 global collaborators. Sample metadata almost always included a de-identified subject ID, COVID-19 status, age in years and sex. Where available, HLA class I and class II types were obtained from metadata supplied by the sample provider rather than from assay-based typing.

On the study overall, not on this receptor specifically: The amount of clinical and demographic metadata varied by source and participant and was provided uncurated.

The CDR3 sequence holds 21 residues, the cysteine and phenylalanine included. The retained sequence is limited to the CDR3, 63 bases, with the frame set at the first base. From V the trimming removes 0 bases and from J it removes 0 bases, while the gene matches leave 12 bases of the junction unaccounted for. The germline V gene gives CDR1 as MNHEY and CDR2 as SVGEGT. Enrolling through a virtual design, the prospective study's participants ranged in age from roughly 18 to 95 years and lived across 24 United States geographic areas. Cohort assignment in the prospective study relied on participant-reported clinical history from a screening survey and a study questionnaire. For ImmuneRACE Cohort 3, a participant was defined as recovered based on two consecutive negative NP/OP PCR tests, clearance by a healthcare professional, or resolution of symptoms. Mobile phlebotomists in the prospective study collected whole blood, serum and a nasopharyngeal or oropharyngeal swab from every participant. Over a roughly 2-month period, participants in the prospective study had the option of providing additional blood draws and questionnaires. Before DNA extraction, prospective study blood samples were shipped either frozen or at room temperature.

On this clone itself: Its antigen remains undetermined. Base qualities are not recorded, but no much larger clone differs from it by a single base.

TCRbeta CDR3 regions were amplified from genomic DNA by means of the immunoSEQ Assay, a bias-controlled multiplex PCR. On the study's bioinformatics: Nucleated cell counts per sample were estimated from amplification of reference gene primers within the assay. To quantify the absolute abundance of each unique TCRbeta CDR3 rearrangement, sequence reads were collapsed and filtered. For each sample, productive Simpson clonality was calculated as the square root of Simpson's diversity index over productive rearrangements. Not all clones reach the TCRdb copy of this immuneACCESS table, which keeps in-frame sequences only. Checked studies attribute under half of the gap to unresolved V genes and leave the rest unexplained. The V and J calls and clone size were taken over from that table, and D and trimming were inferred from the DNA. The sample contains more than 300,000 clones, around nine tenths of them found a single time. The ten largest clones capture about 1.1% of the sample.

The sequenced material came from PBMCs or T cells enriched from blood (not recorded which). The receptor was isolated from a woman between 18 and 30 years old who had recovered from COVID-19. Recombination linked TRBV6-2 or TRBV6-3 to TRBJ2-3; 13 bases in between match TRBD2. The CDR3: CASSYSTRLAGGQSSTDTQYF. The bases are TGTGCCAGCAGTTACTCGACCCGACTAGCGGGGGGCCAGAGTAGCACAGATACGCAGTATTTT.